Listed below are T cell receptor beta chains from one sample, sequenced in a study of CD8+ T cells in alopecia areata. Data came from immunoSEQ multiplex PCR; TCRdb stores just in-frame clones and leaves some out. This table has over 85,000 clones, about 64% appearing once. This material consisted of CD8+ T cells sorted from blood, taken at week 4, from a patient treated with tofacitinib. These receptor sequences come from a human donor with alopecia areata. Each CDR3 is given with its conserved first and last residue. A D gene is named only where the DNA matches it firmly. A row's size may be missing; if present it is once, few, many or a size class.

size: -; J: TRBJ2-5; V: TRBV29-1; D: -; CDR3: CSVEWSSVGETQYF; DNA: TGCAGCGTTGAGTGGTCTAGCGTAGGAGAGACCCAGTACTTC
size: once; J: TRBJ1-1; V: TRBV19; D: TRBD1; CDR3: CASSIPTTGVAATEAFF; DNA: TGTGCCAGTAGTATTCCCACGACAGGGGTAGCGGCCACTGAAGCTTTCTTT
size: -; J: TRBJ2-4; V: TRBV15; D: TRBD1; CDR3: CATSKTTGEGGNIQYF; DNA: TGTGCCACCAGCAAGACGACAGGGGAAGGTGGAAACATTCAGTACTTC
size: -; J: TRBJ1-6; V: TRBV4-1; D: TRBD1; CDR3: CASSQPDRRWDSPLHF; DNA: TGCGCCAGCAGCCAACCGGACAGGAGATGGGATTCACCCCTCCACTTT
size: -; J: TRBJ2-3; V: TRBV9; D: -; CDR3: CASSGSTDTQYF; DNA: TGTGCCAGCAGCGGAAGCACAGATACGCAGTATTTT
size: -; J: TRBJ2-1; V: TRBV7-7; D: -; CDR3: CASSLIGSNEQFF; DNA: TGTGCCAGCAGCTTAATCGGGTCCAATGAGCAGTTCTTC
size: few; J: TRBJ1-3; V: TRBV30; D: -; CDR3: CACPGYSSGNTIYF; DNA: TGTGCCTGTCCCGGCTACAGCTCTGGAAACACCATATATTTT
size: -; J: TRBJ2-2; V: TRBV6-5; D: -; CDR3: CASSYRATGELFF; DNA: TGTGCCAGCAGTTACAGGGCGACCGGGGAGCTGTTTTTT
size: -; J: TRBJ2-5; V: TRBV27; D: -; CDR3: CASSWLQGSGTQYF; DNA: TGTGCCAGCAGTTGGCTACAGGGTTCGGGGACCCAGTACTTC
size: -; J: TRBJ2-4; V: TRBV27; D: TRBD2; CDR3: CASSSGHGLAGPLAKNIQYF; DNA: TGTGCCAGCAGTTCGGGACACGGACTAGCGGGTCCCCTAGCCAAAAACATTCAGTACTTC
size: -; J: TRBJ2-1; V: TRBV27; D: -; CDR3: CASTHGTNEQFF; DNA: TGTGCCAGCACCCACGGGACGAATGAGCAGTTCTTC